What follows describes a single T cell receptor (beta chain). This entry is derived from a study of cytomegalovirus exposure and HLA in healthy donors. Data came from immunoSEQ multiplex PCR; TCRdb stores just in-frame clones and leaves some out. The table shows 150,000 to 200,000 clones, with approximately 87% occurring only once. Trimming at V came to 3 bases and at J to 0 bases, leaving 10 bases not matched to a gene. This CDR3 region has 18 residues. Germline V gene sequence: CDR1 SGHVS, CDR2 FNYEAQ. This TCR came from a woman younger than 45 in good health and CMV-seronegative. The gene calls are TRBV7-6 and TRBJ2-3, with 9 bases identical to TRBD1. The sample taken for sequencing was PBMCs. In nucleotides, the CDR3 is TGTGCCAGCAGCTTGCTCCCCGGGACAGGGTTGAGCACAGATACGCAGTATTTT. Its protein is CASSLLPGTGLSTDTQYF.